The 12 T cell receptor beta chains listed next were all sequenced from one sample in a study of T cells expressing NK-cell markers. Following a re-call of the 5' RACE reads, TCRdb has one entry per CDR3 protein and lacks DNA. In total, the table holds roughly 300,000 distinct CDR3 sequences. Sequenced material: blood T cells: a sorted CD56 or NKG2C T cell subset, CD4+ or CD8+ T cells, or bulk PBMC T cells (not recorded which). The receptor source for this set is a woman between 18 and 70 years old in good health.

The chain couples TRBV24-1 to TRBJ2-1. Germline-derived CDR1 and CDR2 are KGHDR and SFDVKD. The CDR3 is 14 residues long. Here the CDR3 reads CATSGRGSYNEQFF.

V is TRBV20-1 and J is TRBJ2-1. From germline, CDR1 is DFQATT and CDR2 SNEGSKA (reference sequence). This CDR3 comprises 11 residues. This CDR3 is CSALEDNEQFF.

The rearrangement uses TRBV30 and TRBJ2-5; the TRBD1 assignment by TCRdb is unverifiable without DNA. Looked up from germline, CDR1 is GTSNPN and CDR2 is SVGIG (reference sequence). The CDR3 runs to 14 residues. The CDR3 sequence: CAWSAGTSQETQYF.

The CDR3 reads CASSERGRANYGYTF. The rearrangement links TRBV9 to TRBJ1-2. The CDR3 is 15 amino acids. Per the germline V gene, CDR1 is SGDLS and CDR2 is YYNGEE.

The J gene is TRBJ2-1, the V gene TRBV28; the TCRdb D gene call, TRBD1, has no DNA to confirm it. This CDR3 has 15 residues. The germline gives CDR1 MDHEN, CDR2 SYDVKM. This CDR3 is CASSSPQGLGNEQFF.

The chain joins TRBV7-2 to TRBJ1-1; the D call from TCRdb, TRBD1, cannot be confirmed without DNA. This CDR3 is built from 13 residues. Germline-derived CDR1 and CDR2 are SGHTA and FQGNSA. CDR3 region: CASSLQGAGEAFF.

V and J are TRBV7-7 and TRBJ2-1. Germline-derived CDR1 and CDR2 are SSHAT and FNYEAQ (reference sequence). The CDR3 is made up of 14 amino acids. CDR3 sequence reads: CASSLSLADNEQFF.

The chain joins TRBV18 to TRBJ2-3. The CDR3 is 13 amino acids. The germline V gene encodes CDR1 KGHSH and CDR2 LQKENI. CDR3: CASSEPAADTQYF.

The V and J genes are TRBV20-1 and TRBJ2-2; absent DNA, TCRdb's TRBD2 call cannot be checked. The CDR3 contains 14 residues. Looked up from germline, CDR1 is DFQATT and CDR2 is SNEGSKA (reference sequence). CDR3 sequence reads: CSARVPAGTGELFF.

V and J are TRBV7-2 and TRBJ2-3. CDR1 SGHTA and CDR2 FQGNSA come from the germline V gene. The CDR3 is made up of 15 amino acids. CDR3 protein: CASSLFDFVTDTQYF.

V is TRBV20-1 and J is TRBJ2-2; with no DNA, the TCRdb D assignment of TRBD1 cannot be verified. The CDR3 contains 14 residues. Germline loops: CDR1 DFQATT, CDR2 SNEGSKA (reference sequence). The CDR3 loop reads CSARQGQGIGELFF.

V and J are TRBV5-1 and TRBJ2-3; checking the TCRdb D call of TRBD1 is not possible without DNA. CDR1 is SGHRS and CDR2 is YFSETQ in the germline V gene. This CDR3 contains 16 residues. The CDR3 is CASSPRTGAGTDTQYF.